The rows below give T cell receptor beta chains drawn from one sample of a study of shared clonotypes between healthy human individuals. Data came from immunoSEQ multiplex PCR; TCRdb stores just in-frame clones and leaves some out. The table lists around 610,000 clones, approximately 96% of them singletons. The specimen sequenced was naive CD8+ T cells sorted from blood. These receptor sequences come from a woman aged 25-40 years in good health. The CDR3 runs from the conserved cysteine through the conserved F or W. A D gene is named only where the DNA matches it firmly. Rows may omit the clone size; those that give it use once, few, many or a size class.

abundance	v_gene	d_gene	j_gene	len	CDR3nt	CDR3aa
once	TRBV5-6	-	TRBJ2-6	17	TGTGCCAGCAGCCTTGGGATTGGTCTCACTGGGGCCAACGTCCTGACTTTC	CASSLGIGLTGANVLTF
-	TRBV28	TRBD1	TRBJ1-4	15	TGTGCCAGCAGTGAAACAGGGGGCGCCGGGGAAAAACTGTTTTTT	CASSETGGAGEKLFF
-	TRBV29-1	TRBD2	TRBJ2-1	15	TGCAGCGTTGAGGGACTAGCGGGAGGTCGCAATGAGCAGTTCTTC	CSVEGLAGGRNEQFF
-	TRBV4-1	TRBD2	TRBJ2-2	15	TGCGCCAGCAGCCGAGCTAGCGGGAGCACCGGGGAGCTGTTTTTT	CASSRASGSTGELFF
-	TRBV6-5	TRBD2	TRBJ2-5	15	TGTGCCAGCAGCCGTAGCGGGCGTGAGCGGGAGACCCAGTACTTC	CASSRSGRERETQYF
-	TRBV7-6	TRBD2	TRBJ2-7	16	TGTGCCAGCAGCTTAGAGACTAGCGGGCGCTCCTACGAGCAGTACTTC	CASSLETSGRSYEQYF
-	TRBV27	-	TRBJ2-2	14	TGTGCCAGCGCAGGGGACATACGGGCCGGGGAGCTGTTTTTT	CASAGDIRAGELFF
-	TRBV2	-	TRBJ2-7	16	TGTGCCAGCAGTGATGTGGGAGGGACAGGTTCAGGGGAGCAGTACTTC	CASSDVGGTGSGEQYF
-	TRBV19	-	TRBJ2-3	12	TGTGCCAGTAAAGGGGGGGAGGATACGCAGTATTTT	CASKGGEDTQYF
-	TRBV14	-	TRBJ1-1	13	TGTGCCAGCAGCCAAGATCCGGGCACTGAAGCTTTCTTT	CASSQDPGTEAFF
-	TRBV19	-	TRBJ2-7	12	TGTGCCAGTAACTACTTCGGGGGAGAGCAGTACTTC	CASNYFGGEQYF
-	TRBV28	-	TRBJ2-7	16	TGTGCCAGCAGTCCACCTCCTAGTGGGTCTGGATACGAGCAGTACTTC	CASSPPPSGSGYEQYF
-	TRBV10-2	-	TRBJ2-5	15	TGCGCCAGCAGTGAGTACCGTGGGAGTAGCGAGACCCAGTACTTC	CASSEYRGSSETQYF
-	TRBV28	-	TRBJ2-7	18	TGTGCCAGCAGTTTACTCTCGGAAACGTCAAAGAAGGGCTACGAGCAGTACTTC	CASSLLSETSKKGYEQYF
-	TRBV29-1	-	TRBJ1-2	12	TGCAGCGTTGAACATGCAGACACTGGCTACACCTTC	CSVEHADTGYTF
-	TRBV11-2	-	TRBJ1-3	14	TGTGCCAGCAGGCCAGGGGTGGGTGGAAACACCATATATTTT	CASRPGVGGNTIYF
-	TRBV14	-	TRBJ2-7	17	TGTGCCAGCAGCCAAACACCTGGGACTCTCTTACACTACGAGCAGTACTTC	CASSQTPGTLLHYEQYF
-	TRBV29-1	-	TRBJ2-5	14	TGCAGCGTCCGACTCCCCGCGGAGGGTGCGGCCCAGTACTTC	CSVRLPAEGAAQYF
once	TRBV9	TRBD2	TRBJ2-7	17	TGTGCCAGCAGCGACGGGACTAGCGGGAGGAGTTTCTACGAGCAGTACTTC	CASSDGTSGRSFYEQYF
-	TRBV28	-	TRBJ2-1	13	TGTGCCAGCAGTCCCCCCGGGGCAGTACAGGAGTTCTTC	CASSPPGAVQEFF
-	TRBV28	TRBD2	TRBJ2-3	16	TGTGCCAGCAGCCGGCGACTAGCGGGTAACACAGATACGCAGTATTTT	CASSRRLAGNTDTQYF
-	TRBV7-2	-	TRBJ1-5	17	TGTGCCAGCAGCTTAGGGCAGGGTCTGAGGGGCAATCAGCCCCAGCATTTT	CASSLGQGLRGNQPQHF
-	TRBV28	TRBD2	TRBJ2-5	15	TGTGCCAGCAGTTCGCTAGCGGGCATCCAAGAGACCCAGTACTTC	CASSSLAGIQETQYF
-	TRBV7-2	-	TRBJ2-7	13	TGTGCCAGCAGCTCCGCACTTGGGTACGAGCAGTACTTC	CASSSALGYEQYF
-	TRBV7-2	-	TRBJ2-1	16	TGTGCCAGCAGCCCCGCGGGCAGGGGGACTTACAATGAGCAGTTCTTC	CASSPAGRGTYNEQFF
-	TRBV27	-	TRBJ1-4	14	TGTGCCAGCAGTCTCATAGGGCGTTATGAAAAACTGTTTTTT	CASSLIGRYEKLFF
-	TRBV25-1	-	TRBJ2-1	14	TGTGCCAGCAGTGATAACAGCCACTACAATGAGCAGTTCTTC	CASSDNSHYNEQFF
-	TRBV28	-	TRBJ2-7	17	TGTGCCAGCAGAGGAAAGGACAGGGAGGGTGTCCCCTACGAGCAGTACTTC	CASRGKDREGVPYEQYF
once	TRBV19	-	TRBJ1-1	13	TGTGCCAGTAGTATCTCTGCGAACACTGAAGCTTTCTTT	CASSISANTEAFF